This T cell receptor (beta chain) was observed in a study of siplizumab effects on memory and regulatory T cells. Findings of the study overall: Naive T cells were seemingly more diverse than memory cells, and major contributions to the alloresponse seemed to be made by them. A significant reduction in alloreactive sequences traceable to unstimulated CD4+ memory cells was produced by siplizumab.

Germline CDR1 and CDR2: MNHEY and SVGAGI. Trimming removed 6 bases from V and 0 bases from J, with 8 bases in between. The CDR3 is made up of 13 amino acids. Measured with immunoSEQ multiplex PCR; TCRdb has only the in-frame clones, and not every one. The table shows 110,000 or so clones, with over 85% occurring only once. Concerning this clone: What it binds is unknown.

The clonotype originates from a human donor in good health. Material for sequencing was non-Treg CD4+ T cells sorted from blood. J is TRBJ1-2 and V is TRBV6-5; D unclear. The CDR3 spells CASRRLANYGYTF. The CDR3 coding sequence is TGTGCCAGCAGGCGGTTAGCTAACTATGGCTACACCTTC.